The sequence of this T cell receptor beta chain was determined in a study of response to subunit inactivated influenza vaccine. TCRdb ran MiXCR on the RT-PCR reads and lists one entry per CDR3 protein. The sample records hundreds of thousands of distinct CDR3 sequences, less than 20% being singletons. This CDR3 comprises 16 residues. The V gene's germline CDR1 is SGDLS and CDR2 YYNGEE. Trimming at V came to 6 bases and at J to 3 bases, leaving 10 bases not matched to a gene. The chain has TRBV9 and TRBJ2-1; TRBD2 aligns across 9 bases. The source is a middle-aged man who received an inactivated influenza vaccine. The sequencing here drew on PBMCs from blood, taken more than 4 days after vaccination. Written as DNA, the CDR3 is TGTGCCAGCACCAGGGGTGCTAGCGGGGTCTACAATGAGCAGTTCTTC. Translating it yields CASTRGASGVYNEQFF.